Listed below are T cell receptor beta chains from one sample, sequenced in a study of T cell responses to AZD1222 COVID-19 vaccine. Using immunoSEQ multiplex PCR, the repertoire was profiled, and TCRdb retains in-frame clones only, with some absent. The sample has some 190,000 clones, about 90% seen once. The sequenced sample was peripheral blood, obtained 28 days after the second AZD1222 dose. The receptors shown here come from an adult who received the AZD1222 COVID-19 vaccine. Both conserved end residues are part of each CDR3. The D gene is left open where the match is weak. Expanded clones are given a class, and other clones once, few, many or no size at all.

V gene: TRBV19; clone size: once; D gene: NA; J gene: TRBJ2-6; CDR3 DNA: TGTGCCAGTACCTCACACGGCGGGACTCGCTCTGGGGCCAACGTCCTGACTTTC; CDR3 protein: CASTSHGGTRSGANVLTF
V gene: TRBV28; clone size: NA; D gene: NA; J gene: TRBJ2-3; CDR3 DNA: TGTGCCAGCAGTTTGGGTCTTACCTACACAGATACGCAGTATTTT; CDR3 protein: CASSLGLTYTDTQYF
V gene: TRBV7-3; clone size: NA; D gene: NA; J gene: TRBJ2-1; CDR3 DNA: TGTGCCAGCAGCTTTAAGGGTAACAATGAGCAGTTCTTC; CDR3 protein: CASSFKGNNEQFF
V gene: TRBV7-2; clone size: NA; D gene: NA; J gene: TRBJ1-4; CDR3 DNA: TGTGCCAGCAGTTTCGACGGAGCAACTAATGAAAAACTGTTTTTT; CDR3 protein: CASSFDGATNEKLFF
V gene: TRBV20-1; clone size: NA; D gene: NA; J gene: TRBJ2-5; CDR3 DNA: TGCAGTGCTAGTCGGGCCCCCCTGGGAGAGACCCAGTACTTC; CDR3 protein: CSASRAPLGETQYF
V gene: TRBV7-7; clone size: NA; D gene: NA; J gene: TRBJ2-7; CDR3 DNA: TGTGCCAGCAGCTTAAGGCTGGGGGACAACTACGAGCAGTACTTC; CDR3 protein: CASSLRLGDNYEQYF
V gene: TRBV20-1; clone size: NA; D gene: TRBD1; J gene: TRBJ2-7; CDR3 DNA: TGCAGTGCTAGTGCTTGGACAGGGAGGCACGAGCAGTACTTC; CDR3 protein: CSASAWTGRHEQYF
V gene: TRBV4-3; clone size: NA; D gene: NA; J gene: TRBJ1-2; CDR3 DNA: TGCGCCAGCAGCCAGGCACATGCGGGTTTCTATGGCTACACCTTC; CDR3 protein: CASSQAHAGFYGYTF
V gene: TRBV28; clone size: NA; D gene: NA; J gene: TRBJ2-7; CDR3 DNA: TGTGCCAGCAGTTTACCTGGAGGCGGGTCTTACGAGCAGTACTTC; CDR3 protein: CASSLPGGGSYEQYF
V gene: TRBV12-3/TRBV12-4; clone size: once; D gene: NA; J gene: TRBJ1-2; CDR3 DNA: TGTGCCAGCAGTTTCAGGGAGGGGGGCTACACCTTC; CDR3 protein: CASSFREGGYTF
V gene: TRBV29-1; clone size: few; D gene: TRBD2; J gene: TRBJ2-1; CDR3 DNA: TGCAGCGTTGAAAAAGGAAGCGGGGGGGCCTATGAGCAGTTCTTC; CDR3 protein: CSVEKGSGGAYEQFF
V gene: TRBV24-1; clone size: NA; D gene: NA; J gene: TRBJ1-1; CDR3 DNA: TGTGCCACCAGTGATTTTCCCCCTTACCGGGGGGCGATGAACACTGAAGCTTTCTTT; CDR3 protein: CATSDFPPYRGAMNTEAFF
V gene: TRBV19; clone size: NA; D gene: TRBD1; J gene: TRBJ1-1; CDR3 DNA: TGTGCCAGTAGCTCCCCCGGGACAGGGAACACTGAAGCTTTCTTT; CDR3 protein: CASSSPGTGNTEAFF
V gene: TRBV6-5; clone size: NA; D gene: NA; J gene: TRBJ2-3; CDR3 DNA: TGTGCCAGCAGGAAAAAGGGCACAGATACGCAGTATTTT; CDR3 protein: CASRKKGTDTQYF
V gene: TRBV6-1; clone size: NA; D gene: NA; J gene: TRBJ1-2; CDR3 DNA: TGTGCCAGCAGTGAAGGGACCTGGGGCTATGGCTACACCTTC; CDR3 protein: CASSEGTWGYGYTF
V gene: TRBV6-5; clone size: once; D gene: NA; J gene: TRBJ1-6; CDR3 DNA: TGTGCCAGCAGTTACTCGCTGGGATCCTATAATTCACCCCTCCACTTT; CDR3 protein: CASSYSLGSYNSPLHF
V gene: TRBV18; clone size: NA; D gene: NA; J gene: TRBJ1-6; CDR3 DNA: TGTGCCAGCTCACCACGGCAGGCAGGGGAGTCACCCCTCCACTTT; CDR3 protein: CASSPRQAGESPLHF
V gene: TRBV7-9; clone size: NA; D gene: NA; J gene: TRBJ1-2; CDR3 DNA: TGTGCCAGCAGCTTAGCCTTAGCAGCGGAATTC; CDR3 protein: CASSLALAAEF
V gene: TRBV5-1; clone size: once; D gene: TRBD1; J gene: TRBJ1-1; CDR3 DNA: TGCGCCAGCAGCTTGGGAGGGACAGAAGTGTTCGAAGCTTTCTTT; CDR3 protein: CASSLGGTEVFEAFF
V gene: TRBV11-2; clone size: NA; D gene: TRBD1; J gene: TRBJ1-2; CDR3 DNA: TGTGCCAGCAGCAGCCGGGACAGCAATGGCTACACCTTC; CDR3 protein: CASSSRDSNGYTF
V gene: TRBV18; clone size: few; D gene: NA; J gene: TRBJ1-1; CDR3 DNA: TGTGCCAGCTCACCACGGGCAGCGGGCACTGAAGCTTTCTTT; CDR3 protein: CASSPRAAGTEAFF
V gene: TRBV5-1; clone size: few; D gene: NA; J gene: TRBJ2-6; CDR3 DNA: TGCGCCAGCAGCTTGGGGTATTACGGCAGCTCTGGGGCCAACGTCCTGACTTTC; CDR3 protein: CASSLGYYGSSGANVLTF
V gene: TRBV20-1; clone size: NA; D gene: NA; J gene: TRBJ2-7; CDR3 DNA: TGCAGTGCCACCGAGAACTACGAGCAGTACTTC; CDR3 protein: CSATENYEQYF
V gene: TRBV30; clone size: NA; D gene: NA; J gene: TRBJ2-1; CDR3 DNA: TGTGCCTGGAGTGTACGGGGTGGGGTATACAATGAGCAGTTCTTC; CDR3 protein: CAWSVRGGVYNEQFF
V gene: TRBV4-1; clone size: NA; D gene: NA; J gene: TRBJ1-2; CDR3 DNA: TGCGCCAGCAGCCAAGTGGCAGGCCCTCCTGGCTATGGCTACACCTTC; CDR3 protein: CASSQVAGPPGYGYTF
V gene: TRBV14; clone size: once; D gene: NA; J gene: TRBJ1-1; CDR3 DNA: TGTGCCAGCAGCCAAGAGGGTACAGGGACTGAAGCTTTCTTT; CDR3 protein: CASSQEGTGTEAFF
V gene: TRBV9; clone size: NA; D gene: TRBD1; J gene: TRBJ2-2; CDR3 DNA: TGTGCCAGCAGCGTATTTAAGGGGGCACTTTCCGGGGAGCTGTTTTTT; CDR3 protein: CASSVFKGALSGELFF
V gene: TRBV18; clone size: once; D gene: NA; J gene: TRBJ1-5; CDR3 DNA: TGTGCCAGCTCACAACAGGGTGGCGGCAATCAGCCCCAGCATTTT; CDR3 protein: CASSQQGGGNQPQHF
V gene: TRBV6-5; clone size: NA; D gene: TRBD2; J gene: TRBJ2-7; CDR3 DNA: TGTGCCAGCAGACCTACTAGCGGGCGAACTAGTCTGTACTTC; CDR3 protein: CASRPTSGRTSLYF
V gene: TRBV11-2; clone size: NA; D gene: NA; J gene: TRBJ2-5; CDR3 DNA: TGTGCCAGCAGCTCGCAGGGATTTTGGGAGACCCAGTACTTC; CDR3 protein: CASSSQGFWETQYF
V gene: TRBV11-3; clone size: NA; D gene: TRBD1; J gene: TRBJ1-5; CDR3 DNA: TGTGCCAGCAGCGGTCGACAGGGGGATTATAGCAATCAGCCCCAGCATTTT; CDR3 protein: CASSGRQGDYSNQPQHF
V gene: TRBV12-3/TRBV12-4; clone size: NA; D gene: NA; J gene: TRBJ1-5; CDR3 DNA: TGTGCCAGCAGTTTTTCCCGGCAGCCCCAGCATTTT; CDR3 protein: CASSFSRQPQHF